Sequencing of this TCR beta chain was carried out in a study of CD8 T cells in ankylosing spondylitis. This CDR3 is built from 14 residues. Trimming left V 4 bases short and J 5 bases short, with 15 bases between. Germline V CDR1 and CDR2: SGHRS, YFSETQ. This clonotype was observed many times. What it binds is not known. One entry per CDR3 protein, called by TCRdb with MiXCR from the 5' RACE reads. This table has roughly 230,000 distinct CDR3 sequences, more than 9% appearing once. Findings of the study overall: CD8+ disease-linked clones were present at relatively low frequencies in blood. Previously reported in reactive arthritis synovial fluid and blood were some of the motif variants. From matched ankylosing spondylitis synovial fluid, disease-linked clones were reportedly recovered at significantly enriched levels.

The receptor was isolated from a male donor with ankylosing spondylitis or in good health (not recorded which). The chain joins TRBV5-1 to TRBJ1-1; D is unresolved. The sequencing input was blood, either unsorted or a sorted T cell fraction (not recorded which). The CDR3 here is CASSIPGGWTEAFF. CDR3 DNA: TGCGCCAGCAGCATCCCGGGTGGTTGGACTGAAGCTTTCTTT.